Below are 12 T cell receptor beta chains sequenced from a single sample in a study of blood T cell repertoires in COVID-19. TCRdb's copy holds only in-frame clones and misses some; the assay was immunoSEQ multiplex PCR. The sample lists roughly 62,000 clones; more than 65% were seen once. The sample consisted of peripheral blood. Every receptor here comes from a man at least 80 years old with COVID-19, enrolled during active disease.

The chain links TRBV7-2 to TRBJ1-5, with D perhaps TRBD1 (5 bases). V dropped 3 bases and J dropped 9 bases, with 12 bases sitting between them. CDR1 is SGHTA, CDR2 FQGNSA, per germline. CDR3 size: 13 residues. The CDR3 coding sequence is TGTGCCAGCAGCTTGGAAAGGGGTTCGCCCCAGCATTTT. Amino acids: CASSLERGSPQHF.

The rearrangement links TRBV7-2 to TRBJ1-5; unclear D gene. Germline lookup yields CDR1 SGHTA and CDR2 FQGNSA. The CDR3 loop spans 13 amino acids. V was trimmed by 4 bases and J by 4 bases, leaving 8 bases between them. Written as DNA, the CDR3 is TGTGCCAGCAGCTCCACGGGGAATCAGCCCCAGCATTTT. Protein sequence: CASSSTGNQPQHF.

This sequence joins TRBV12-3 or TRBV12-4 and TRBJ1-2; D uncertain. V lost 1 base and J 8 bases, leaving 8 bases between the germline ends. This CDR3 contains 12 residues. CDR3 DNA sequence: TGTGCCAGCAGTTTAGGGGAGACCGGCTACACCTTC. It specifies CASSLGETGYTF.

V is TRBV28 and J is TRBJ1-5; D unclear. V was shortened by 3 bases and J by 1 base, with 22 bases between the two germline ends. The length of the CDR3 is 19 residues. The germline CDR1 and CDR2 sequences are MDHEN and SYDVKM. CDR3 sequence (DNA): TGTGCCAGCAGTTTTGAGGGAAGAGGAATCCGTAGAAGCAATCAGCCCCAGCATTTT. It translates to CASSFEGRGIRRSNQPQHF.

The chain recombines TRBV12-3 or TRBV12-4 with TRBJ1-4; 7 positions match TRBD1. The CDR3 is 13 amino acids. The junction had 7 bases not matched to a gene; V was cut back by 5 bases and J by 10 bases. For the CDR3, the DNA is TGTGCCAGCAGTCGGACAGGATGGGGAAAACTGTTTTTT. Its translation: CASSRTGWGKLFF.

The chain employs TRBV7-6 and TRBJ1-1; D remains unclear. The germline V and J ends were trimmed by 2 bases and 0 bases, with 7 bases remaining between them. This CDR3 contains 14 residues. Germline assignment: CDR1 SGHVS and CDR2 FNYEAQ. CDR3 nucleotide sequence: TGTGCCAGCAGCTTAACAGATATGAACACTGAAGCTTTCTTT. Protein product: CASSLTDMNTEAFF.

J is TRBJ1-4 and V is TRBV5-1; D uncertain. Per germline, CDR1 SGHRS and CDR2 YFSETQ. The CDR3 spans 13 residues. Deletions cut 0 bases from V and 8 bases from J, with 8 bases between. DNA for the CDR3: TGCGCCAGCAGCTTGGATACGGTGGAAAAACTGTTTTTT. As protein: CASSLDTVEKLFF.

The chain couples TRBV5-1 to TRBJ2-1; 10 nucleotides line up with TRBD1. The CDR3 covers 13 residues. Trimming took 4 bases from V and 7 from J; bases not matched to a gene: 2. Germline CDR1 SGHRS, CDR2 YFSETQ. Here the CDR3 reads CASSRGQGNEQFF. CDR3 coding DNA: TGCGCCAGCAGCAGGGGACAGGGGAATGAGCAGTTCTTC.

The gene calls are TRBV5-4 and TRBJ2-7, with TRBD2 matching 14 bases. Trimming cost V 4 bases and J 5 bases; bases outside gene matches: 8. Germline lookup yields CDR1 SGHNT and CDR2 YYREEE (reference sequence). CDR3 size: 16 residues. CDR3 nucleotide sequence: TGTGCCAGCAGCCTTAGACTAGCGGGGGGGCTAGACGAGCAGTACTTC. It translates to CASSLRLAGGLDEQYF.

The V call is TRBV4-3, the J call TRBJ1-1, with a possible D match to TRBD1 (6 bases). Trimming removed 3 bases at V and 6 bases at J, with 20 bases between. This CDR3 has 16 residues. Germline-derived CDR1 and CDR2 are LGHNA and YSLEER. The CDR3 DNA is TGCGCCAGCAGCCAGGGAACAGGGACCCTATTTTCTGAAGCTTTCTTT. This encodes CASSQGTGTLFSEAFF.

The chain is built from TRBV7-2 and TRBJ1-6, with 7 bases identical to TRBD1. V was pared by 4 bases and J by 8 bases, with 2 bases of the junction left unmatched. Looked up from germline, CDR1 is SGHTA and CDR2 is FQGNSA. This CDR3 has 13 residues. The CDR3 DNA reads TGTGCCAGCAGCTCTACAGGGGATTCACCCCTCCACTTT. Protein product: CASSSTGDSPLHF.

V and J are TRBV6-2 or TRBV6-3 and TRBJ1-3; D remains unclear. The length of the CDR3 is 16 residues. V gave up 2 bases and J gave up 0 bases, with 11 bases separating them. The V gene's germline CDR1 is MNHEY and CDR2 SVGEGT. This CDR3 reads CASSYGPNNSGNTIYF. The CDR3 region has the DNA TGTGCCAGCAGTTACGGGCCTAACAACTCTGGAAACACCATATATTTT.